Listed here are 5 T cell receptor beta chains from one sample, sequenced in a study of neurological immune-mediated disorders. TCRdb reanalysed the 5' RACE reads using MiXCR and keeps one entry per CDR3 protein. The sample has 70,000 to 90,000 distinct CDR3 sequences, less than 5.5% seen once. The source material was PBMCs. The receptors here all came from a woman aged 30 to 39 with multiple sclerosis.

This clonotype was recorded at least ten times. The V call is TRBV12-5, the J call TRBJ2-1; possibly TRBD1 for D (5 bases). This CDR3 contains 13 residues. Germline lookup yields CDR1 LGHNT and CDR2 FRNRAP. Trimming cost V 1 base and J 9 bases, with 10 bases left between them. The CDR3 coding sequence is TGTGCTAGTGGTTTGGACCAGGGTACTGAGCAGTTCTTC. This encodes CASGLDQGTEQFF.

This clonotype was seen repeatedly, ten times or more. The chain links TRBV5-1 to TRBJ2-3; D not certain. The CDR3 extends over 15 amino acids. In germline, CDR1 is SGHRS, CDR2 YFSETQ. The germline V and J ends were trimmed by 0 bases and 2 bases, with 10 bases remaining between them. DNA of the CDR3: TGCGCCAGCAGCTTGGAGAGGCCGCACACAGATACGCAGTATTTT. Encoded protein: CASSLERPHTDTQYF.

The table lists this clonotype with many counts. The rearrangement links TRBV6-1 to TRBJ2-7, with D hard to call. Germline values: CDR1 MNHNS, CDR2 SASEGT. V lost 2 bases, J lost 7 bases, and 12 bases lay in between. This CDR3 spans 13 amino acids. In DNA, the CDR3 is TGTGCCAGCAGTGAAACGGGCCTAATGGAGCAGTACTTC. Protein sequence: CASSETGLMEQYF.

This clonotype was observed a handful of times. The gene calls are TRBV6-6 and TRBJ1-5; possibly TRBD1 for D (5 bases). Germline V gene data show CDR1 as MNHNY and CDR2 as SVGAGI (reference sequence). The CDR3 sequence is 16 residues long. The V end lost 2 bases, the J end lost 3 bases, and 14 bases lay between the germline ends. The DNA of the CDR3 is TGTGCCAGCAGTTACCTGGCAGGGCTAGCCAATCAGCCCCAGCATTTT. Translated, it gives CASSYLAGLANQPQHF.

In this sample, this clonotype turned up many times. The rearrangement joins TRBV4-1 to TRBJ2-2, with 9 positions matching TRBD2. The CDR3 spans 16 residues. The germline V gene encodes CDR1 MGHRA and CDR2 YSYEKL. J lost 7 bases, V lost 0 bases, and 6 bases had no gene match. In DNA form, the CDR3 reads TGCGCCAGCAGCCAAGACGCGGGGGGGCAATTCGGGGAGCTGTTTTTT. Amino acid sequence: CASSQDAGGQFGELFF.